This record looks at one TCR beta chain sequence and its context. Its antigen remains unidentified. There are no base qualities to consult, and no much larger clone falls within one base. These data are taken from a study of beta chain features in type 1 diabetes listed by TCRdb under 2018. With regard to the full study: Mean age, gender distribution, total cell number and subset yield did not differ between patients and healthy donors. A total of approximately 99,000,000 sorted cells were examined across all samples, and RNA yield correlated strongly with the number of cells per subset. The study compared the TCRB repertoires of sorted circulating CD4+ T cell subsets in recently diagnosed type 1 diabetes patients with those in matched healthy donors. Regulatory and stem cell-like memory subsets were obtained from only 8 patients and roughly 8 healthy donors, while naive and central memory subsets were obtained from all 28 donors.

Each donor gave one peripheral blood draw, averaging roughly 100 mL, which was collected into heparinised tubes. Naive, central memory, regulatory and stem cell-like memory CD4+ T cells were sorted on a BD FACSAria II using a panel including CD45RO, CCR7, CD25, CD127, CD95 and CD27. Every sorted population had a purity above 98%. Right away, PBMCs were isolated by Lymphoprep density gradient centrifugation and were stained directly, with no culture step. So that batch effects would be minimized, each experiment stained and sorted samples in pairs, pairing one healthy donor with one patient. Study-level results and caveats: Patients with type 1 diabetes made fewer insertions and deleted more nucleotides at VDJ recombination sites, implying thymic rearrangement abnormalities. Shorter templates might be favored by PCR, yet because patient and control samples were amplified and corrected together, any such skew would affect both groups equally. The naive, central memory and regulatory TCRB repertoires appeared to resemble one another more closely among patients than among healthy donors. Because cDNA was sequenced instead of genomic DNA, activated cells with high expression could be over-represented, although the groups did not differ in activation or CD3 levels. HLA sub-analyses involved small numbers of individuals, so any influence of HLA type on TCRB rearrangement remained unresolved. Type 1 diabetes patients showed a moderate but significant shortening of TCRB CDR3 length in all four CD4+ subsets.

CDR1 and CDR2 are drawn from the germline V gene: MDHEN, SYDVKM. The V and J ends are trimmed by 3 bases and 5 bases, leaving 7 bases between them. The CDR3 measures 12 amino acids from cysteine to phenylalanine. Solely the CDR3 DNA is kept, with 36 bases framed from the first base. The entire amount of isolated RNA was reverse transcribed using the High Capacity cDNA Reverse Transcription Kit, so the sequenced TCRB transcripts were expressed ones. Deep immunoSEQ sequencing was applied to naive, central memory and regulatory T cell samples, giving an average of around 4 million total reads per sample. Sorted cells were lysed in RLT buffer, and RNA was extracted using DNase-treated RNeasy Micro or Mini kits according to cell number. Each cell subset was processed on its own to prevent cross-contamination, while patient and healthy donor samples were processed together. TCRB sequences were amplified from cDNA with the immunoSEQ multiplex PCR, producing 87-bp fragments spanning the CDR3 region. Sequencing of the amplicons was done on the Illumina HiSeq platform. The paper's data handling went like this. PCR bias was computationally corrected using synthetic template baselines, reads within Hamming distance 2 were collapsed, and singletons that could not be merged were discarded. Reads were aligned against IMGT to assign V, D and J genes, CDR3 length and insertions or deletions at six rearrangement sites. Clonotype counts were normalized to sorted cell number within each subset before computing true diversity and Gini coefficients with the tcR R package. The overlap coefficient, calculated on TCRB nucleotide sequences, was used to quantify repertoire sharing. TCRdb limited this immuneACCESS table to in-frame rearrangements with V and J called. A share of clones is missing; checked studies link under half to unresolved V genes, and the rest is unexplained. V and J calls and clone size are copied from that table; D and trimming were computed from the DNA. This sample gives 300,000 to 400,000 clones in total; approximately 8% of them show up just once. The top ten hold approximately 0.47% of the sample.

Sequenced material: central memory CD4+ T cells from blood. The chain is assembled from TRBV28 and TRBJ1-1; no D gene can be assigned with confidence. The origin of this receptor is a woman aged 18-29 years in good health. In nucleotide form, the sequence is TGTGCCAGCAGTTTCGGAGGGACTGAAGCTTTCTTT. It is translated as CASSFGGTEAFF.